A selection of T cell receptor beta chains follows, all from one sample in a study of blood T cell repertoires in COVID-19. Assay: immunoSEQ multiplex PCR; the TCRdb copy retains only in-frame clones and omits some. The sample lists approximately 200,000 clones, 65% to 90% seen once, with approximately 4.8% in the top ten. The sequenced sample consisted of PBMCs or T cells enriched from blood (not recorded which). Receptor source: a woman in her twenties or thirties who had been exposed to COVID-19. Each CDR3 is given with its conserved first and last residue. The D gene is left open where the match is weak. The size field is filled for only some rows; it gives once, few, many or a size class.

j_gene,abundance,v_gene,d_gene,CDR3nt,CDR3aa
TRBJ1-4,-,TRBV29-1,-,TGCAGCGCCCGAGGGGACACCTATGAAAAACTGTTTTTT,CSARGDTYEKLFF
TRBJ1-5,-,TRBV19,TRBD1,TGTGCCAGTAGTCACCGGGACAGGGTAAAGCCCCAGCATTTT,CASSHRDRVKPQHF
TRBJ2-3,-,TRBV5-1,-,TGCGCCAGCAGCTTGGCGGCTAGCAGGACAGATACGCAGTATTTT,CASSLAASRTDTQYF
TRBJ1-5,-,TRBV19,TRBD1,TGTGCCAGTAGTATAGTTGGCGGAACAGGGGGCCAGCCCCAGCATTTT,CASSIVGGTGGQPQHF
TRBJ1-2,few,TRBV4-1,-,TGCGCCAGCAGCTCAGAGGCAGGGGCAGTCGGCTATGGCTACACCTTC,CASSSEAGAVGYGYTF
TRBJ1-2,-,TRBV10-1,TRBD1,TGCGCCAGCAGCCCGGGACAGGGGGTCGGGGGCTACACCTTC,CASSPGQGVGGYTF
TRBJ2-7,-,TRBV30,-,TGTGCCTGGAGTGTACATTACGAGCAGTACTTC,CAWSVHYEQYF
TRBJ1-6,few,TRBV27,-,TGTGCCAGCATCGGGCTCCGAGGCAGCACTCCAAGAGGGCCCCTCCACTTT,CASIGLRGSTPRGPLHF
TRBJ1-2,-,TRBV18,-,TGTGCCAGCTCACCAGACGGGGGATCCGGCTACACCTTC,CASSPDGGSGYTF
TRBJ2-7,-,TRBV7-6,-,TGTGCCAGCAGCTTAGTGAGCCAAGGAGGGAAGTACTACGAGCAGTACTTC,CASSLVSQGGKYYEQYF
TRBJ2-7,few,TRBV24-1,-,TGTGCCACCAGTGAAAACAGGGATGGGTCCGAGCAGTACTTC,CATSENRDGSEQYF
TRBJ2-2,-,TRBV6-5,-,TGTGCCAGCAGCTTGGCCTACACCGGGGAGCTGTTTTTT,CASSLAYTGELFF
TRBJ2-1,few,TRBV10-3,TRBD1,TGTGCCATCAGTGCGGGACAGGGGCTTTCAAGCTCCTACAATGAGCAGTTCTTC,CAISAGQGLSSSYNEQFF
TRBJ2-1,-,TRBV2,TRBD1,TGTGCCAGCAGTCCGGACAGGGGGTACAATGAGCAGTTCTTC,CASSPDRGYNEQFF
TRBJ1-4,-,TRBV5-1,TRBD1,TGCGCCAGCAGCTTGGGGAGACAGGGTGGGAATGAAAAACTGTTTTTT,CASSLGRQGGNEKLFF
TRBJ2-3,-,TRBV29-1,-,TGCAGCGTTGCCCAGGGGCGCACAGATACGCAGTATTTT,CSVAQGRTDTQYF
TRBJ1-5,-,TRBV19,-,TGTGCCAGTAACAGGAATAGCAATCAGCCCCAGCATTTT,CASNRNSNQPQHF
TRBJ2-2,-,TRBV2,TRBD1,TGTGCCAGCACGGTTGGGACAGGGCCGACCGGGGAGCTGTTTTTT,CASTVGTGPTGELFF
TRBJ1-1,once,TRBV6-5,TRBD1,TGTGCCAGCCCTCCGGGACAGGGGGGTTATATGGCAGCTTTCTTT,CASPPGQGGYMAAFF
TRBJ1-1,-,TRBV6-5,-,TGTGCCAGCATCCACTCGGGTGCCCGGAACACTGAAGCTTTCTTT,CASIHSGARNTEAFF
TRBJ2-7,-,TRBV5-1,TRBD2,TGCGCCAGCAGCTTGTCCCTAGCGGGGGGCGAGCAGTACTTC,CASSLSLAGGEQYF